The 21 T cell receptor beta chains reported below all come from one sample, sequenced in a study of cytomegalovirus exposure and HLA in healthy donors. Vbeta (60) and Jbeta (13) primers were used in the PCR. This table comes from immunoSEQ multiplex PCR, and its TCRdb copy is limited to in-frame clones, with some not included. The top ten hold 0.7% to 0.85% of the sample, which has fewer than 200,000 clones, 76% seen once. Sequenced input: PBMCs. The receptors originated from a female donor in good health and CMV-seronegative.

In DNA, the CDR3 is TGCGCCAGCAGCTTCGGGGGGCCTAATGAAAAACTGTTTTTT. Amino acid sequence: CASSFGGPNEKLFF. V gene TRBV5-1 combines with J gene TRBJ1-4, with a tentative D call TRBD1 (6 bases). Germline V lookup: CDR1 SGHRS, CDR2 YFSETQ. The CDR3 has 14 residues. V lost 2 bases to trimming and J lost 3 bases, with 8 bases between them.

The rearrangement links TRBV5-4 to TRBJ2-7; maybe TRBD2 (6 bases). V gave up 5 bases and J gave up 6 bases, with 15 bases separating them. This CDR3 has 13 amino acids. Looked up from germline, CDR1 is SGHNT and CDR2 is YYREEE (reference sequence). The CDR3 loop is CASSAGLPSEQYF. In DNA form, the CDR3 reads TGTGCCAGCAGTGCGGGACTCCCCTCCGAGCAGTACTTC.

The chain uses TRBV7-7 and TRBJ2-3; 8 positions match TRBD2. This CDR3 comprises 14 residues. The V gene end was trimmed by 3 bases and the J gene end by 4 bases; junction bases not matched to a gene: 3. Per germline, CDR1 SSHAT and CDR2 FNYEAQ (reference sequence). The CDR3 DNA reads TGTGCCAGCAGCTTCAGCGGGGGCGCAGATACGCAGTATTTT. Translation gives CASSFSGGADTQYF.

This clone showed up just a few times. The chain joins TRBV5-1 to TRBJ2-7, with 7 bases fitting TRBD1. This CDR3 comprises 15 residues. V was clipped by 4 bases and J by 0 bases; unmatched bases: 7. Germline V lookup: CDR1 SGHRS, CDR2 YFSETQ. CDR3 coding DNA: TGCGCCAGCAGCCGGGGTGGGGACAGCTCCTACGAGCAGTACTTC. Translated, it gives CASSRGGDSSYEQYF.

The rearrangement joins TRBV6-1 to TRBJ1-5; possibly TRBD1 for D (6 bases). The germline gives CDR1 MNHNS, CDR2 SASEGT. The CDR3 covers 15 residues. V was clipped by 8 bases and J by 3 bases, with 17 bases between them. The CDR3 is CASGCCRGFNQPQHF. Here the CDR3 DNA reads TGTGCCAGCGGATGCTGTAGGGGGTTCAATCAGCCCCAGCATTTT.

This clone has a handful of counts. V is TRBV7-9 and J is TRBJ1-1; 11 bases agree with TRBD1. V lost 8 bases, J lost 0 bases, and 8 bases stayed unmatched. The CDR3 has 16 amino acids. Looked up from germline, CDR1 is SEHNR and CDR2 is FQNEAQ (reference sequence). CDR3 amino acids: CASSGQGANMNTEAFF. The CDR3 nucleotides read TGTGCCAGCTCCGGACAGGGGGCAAACATGAACACTGAAGCTTTCTTT.

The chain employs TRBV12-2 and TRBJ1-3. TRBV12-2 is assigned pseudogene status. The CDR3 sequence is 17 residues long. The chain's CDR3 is CASRLPEREYSGNTIYF. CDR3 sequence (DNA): TGTGCAAGTCGCTTACCCGAGCGAGAATACTCTGGAAACACCATATATTTT.

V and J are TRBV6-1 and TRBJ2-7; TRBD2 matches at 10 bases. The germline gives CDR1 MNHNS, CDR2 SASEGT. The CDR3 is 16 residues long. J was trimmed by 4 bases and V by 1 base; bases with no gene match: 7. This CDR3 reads CASSEGLGLAEYEQYF. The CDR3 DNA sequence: TGTGCCAGCAGTGAAGGTTTAGGACTAGCGGAGTACGAGCAGTACTTC.

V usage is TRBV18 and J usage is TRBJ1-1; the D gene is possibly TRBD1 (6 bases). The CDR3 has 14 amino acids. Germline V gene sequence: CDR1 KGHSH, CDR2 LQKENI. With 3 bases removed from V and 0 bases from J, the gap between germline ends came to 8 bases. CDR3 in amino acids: CASSPGDMNTEAFF. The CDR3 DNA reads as TGTGCCAGCTCACCGGGGGACATGAACACTGAAGCTTTCTTT.

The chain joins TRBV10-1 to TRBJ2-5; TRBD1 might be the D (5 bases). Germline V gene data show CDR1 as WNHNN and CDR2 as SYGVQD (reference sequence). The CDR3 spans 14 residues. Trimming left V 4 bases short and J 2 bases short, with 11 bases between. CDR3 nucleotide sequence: TGCGCCAGCAGTGTGGCAGGGTTGCAAGAGACCCAGTACTTC. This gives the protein CASSVAGLQETQYF.

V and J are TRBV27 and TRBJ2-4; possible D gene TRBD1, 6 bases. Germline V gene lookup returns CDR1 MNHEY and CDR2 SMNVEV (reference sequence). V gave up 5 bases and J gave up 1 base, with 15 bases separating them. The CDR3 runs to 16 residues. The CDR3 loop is CASSPQMRGAKNIQYF. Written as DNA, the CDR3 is TGTGCCAGCAGTCCCCAAATGAGGGGGGCCAAAAACATTCAGTACTTC.

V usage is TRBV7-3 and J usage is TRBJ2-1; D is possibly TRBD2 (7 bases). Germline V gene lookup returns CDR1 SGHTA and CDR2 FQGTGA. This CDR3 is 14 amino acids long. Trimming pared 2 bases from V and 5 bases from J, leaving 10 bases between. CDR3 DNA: TGTGCCAGCAGCTTAGCGGGGGCAGACAATGAGCAGTTCTTC. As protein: CASSLAGADNEQFF.

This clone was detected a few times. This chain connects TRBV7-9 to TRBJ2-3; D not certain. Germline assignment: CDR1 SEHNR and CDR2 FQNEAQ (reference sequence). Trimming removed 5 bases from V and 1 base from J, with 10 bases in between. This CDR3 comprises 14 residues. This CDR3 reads CASSGVLGTDTQYF. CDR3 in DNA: TGTGCCAGCAGCGGAGTTTTGGGCACAGATACGCAGTATTTT.

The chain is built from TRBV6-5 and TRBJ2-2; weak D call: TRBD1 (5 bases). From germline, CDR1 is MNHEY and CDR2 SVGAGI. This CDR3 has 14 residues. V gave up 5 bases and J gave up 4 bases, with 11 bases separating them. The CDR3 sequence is CASSPDSSTGELFF. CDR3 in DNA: TGTGCCAGCAGTCCCGACAGCAGCACCGGGGAGCTGTTTTTT.

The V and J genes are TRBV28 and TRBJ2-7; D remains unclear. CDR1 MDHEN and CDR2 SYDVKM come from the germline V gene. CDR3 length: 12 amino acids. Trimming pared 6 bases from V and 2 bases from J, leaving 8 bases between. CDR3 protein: CASSPRTYEQYF. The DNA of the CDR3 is TGTGCCAGCAGCCCTAGGACCTACGAGCAGTACTTC. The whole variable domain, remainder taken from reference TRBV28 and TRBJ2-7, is DVKVTQSSRYLVKRTGEKVFLECVQDMDHENMFWYRQDPGLGLRLIYFSYDVKMKEKGDIPEGYSVSREKKERFSLILESASTNQTSMYLCASSPRTYEQYFGPGTRLTVT.

CDR3 loop: CASSLRPYNSPLHF. In DNA form, the CDR3 reads TGTGCCAGCAGTTTGCGGCCATATAATTCACCCCTCCACTTT. This rearrangement joins TRBV27 to TRBJ1-6; D ambiguous. Trimming took 3 bases from V and 4 from J, leaving 7 bases between them. The germline V gene has CDR1 MNHEY and CDR2 SMNVEV (reference sequence). The CDR3 contains 14 residues.

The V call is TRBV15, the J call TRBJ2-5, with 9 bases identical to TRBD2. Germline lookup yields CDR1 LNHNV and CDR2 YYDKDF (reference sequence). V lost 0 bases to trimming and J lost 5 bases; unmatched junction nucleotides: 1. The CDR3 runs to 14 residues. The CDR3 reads CATSRDAGGETQYF. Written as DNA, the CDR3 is TGTGCCACCAGCAGAGATGCGGGGGGGGAGACCCAGTACTTC.

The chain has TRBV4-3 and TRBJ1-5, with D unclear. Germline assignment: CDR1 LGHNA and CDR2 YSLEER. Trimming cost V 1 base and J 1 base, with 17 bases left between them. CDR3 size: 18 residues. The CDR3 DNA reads TGCGCCAGCAGCCAAGTCTTAGCAGCGGGCCAAAGCAATCAGCCCCAGCATTTT. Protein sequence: CASSQVLAAGQSNQPQHF.

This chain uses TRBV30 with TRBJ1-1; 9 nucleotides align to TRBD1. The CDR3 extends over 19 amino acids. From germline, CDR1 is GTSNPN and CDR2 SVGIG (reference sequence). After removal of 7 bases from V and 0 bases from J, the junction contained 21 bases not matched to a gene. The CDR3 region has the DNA TGTGCCTCCAGGCTAACAGGGGGCCCTCCCCTTAAAATGAACACTGAAGCTTTCTTT. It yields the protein CASRLTGGPPLKMNTEAFF.

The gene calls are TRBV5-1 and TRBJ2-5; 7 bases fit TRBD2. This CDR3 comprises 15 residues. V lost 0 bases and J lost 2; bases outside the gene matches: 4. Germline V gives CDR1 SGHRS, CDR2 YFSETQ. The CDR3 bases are TGCGCCAGCAGCTTGGGGAGCGGGGTACAAGAGACCCAGTACTTC. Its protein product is CASSLGSGVQETQYF.

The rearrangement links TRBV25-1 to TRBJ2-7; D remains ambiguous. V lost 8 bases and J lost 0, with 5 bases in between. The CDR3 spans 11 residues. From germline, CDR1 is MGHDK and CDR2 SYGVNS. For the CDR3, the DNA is TGTGCCAGCCCACACTCCTACGAGCAGTACTTC. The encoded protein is CASPHSYEQYF.